Presented here are 22 T cell receptor beta chains from one specimen sequenced in a study of blood T cell repertoires in COVID-19 (dated by TCRdb to between 2020 and 2021). Libraries were built with the immunoSEQ multiplex PCR assay. Entries here come from immuneACCESS through TCRdb and include only in-frame sequences with V and J called. Some clones fail to appear in such tables; in the studies checked, an unresolved V gene covers under half of the shortfall, and the cause of the remainder is unknown. Present in this sample are more than 150,000 clones, more than 75% of which were seen just once. Jointly, the top ten make up around a sixth of the sample. The sequenced sample was PBMCs or T cells enriched from blood (not recorded which). These receptors all stem from a woman between 45 and 65 years old who had recovered from COVID-19.

CDR3 coding DNA: TGTGCCATCAGTGGGACACTCGCGAACACCGGGGAGCTGTTTTTT. Its translation: CAISGTLANTGELFF. The chain employs TRBV10-3 and TRBJ2-2; D possibly corresponds to TRBD1 (5 bases). The CDR3 has 15 residues. Trimming removed 4 bases at V and 0 bases at J, with 9 bases between. The germline CDR1 and CDR2 sequences are ENHRY and SYGVKD.

This chain uses TRBV7-7 with TRBJ2-7; 11 bases align to TRBD2. The CDR3 is made up of 18 amino acids. Losses at the gene ends were 3 bases for V and 1 base for J; bases not matched to a gene: 11. From germline, CDR1 is SSHAT and CDR2 FNYEAQ (reference sequence). CDR3 nucleotides: TGTGCCAGCAGCTTGGGGCTAGCGGGAGGAGGCCGTTCCTACGAGCAGTACTTC. Its translation is CASSLGLAGGGRSYEQYF.

About this clone: The same CDR3 arises from other DNA sequences in this sample as well. The V gene is TRBV27, the J gene TRBJ1-5; 10 bases are shared with TRBD1. Trimming at V came to 4 bases and at J to 2 bases, leaving 2 bases not matched to a gene. The germline CDR1 and CDR2 sequences are MNHEY and SMNVEV (reference sequence). This CDR3 region has 15 residues. Here the CDR3 reads CASSSGTGGNQPQHF. CDR3 coding DNA: TGTGCCAGCAGTTCTGGGACAGGGGGCAATCAGCCCCAGCATTTT.

This clone turned up a few times. CDR3 sequence reads: CASSEGIRGRSSYNEQFF. The CDR3, as DNA: TGTGCCAGCAGCGAGGGGATAAGGGGTCGGAGCTCCTACAATGAGCAGTTCTTC. This chain uses TRBV9 with TRBJ2-1; possibly TRBD1 for D (5 bases). The CDR3 is made up of 18 amino acids. The germline CDR1 and CDR2 sequences are SGDLS and YYNGEE. V was shortened by 3 bases and J by 0 bases, with 19 bases between the two germline ends. The full variable domain, in which reference TRBV9 and TRBJ2-1 provide the parts outside the CDR3, is DSGVTQTPKHLITATGQRVTLRCSPRSGDLSVYWYQQSLDQGLQFLIQYYNGEERAKGNILERFSAQQFPDLHSELNLSSLELGDSALYFCASSEGIRGRSSYNEQFFGPGTRLTVL.

J is TRBJ1-6 and V is TRBV5-1, with D possibly matching TRBD1 (6 bases). Germline V CDR1 and CDR2: SGHRS, YFSETQ. CDR3 length: 15 residues. V was trimmed by 0 bases and J by 10 bases, leaving 14 bases between them. The CDR3 protein is CASSLEAGVGSPLHF. The CDR3 bases are TGCGCCAGCAGCTTGGAGGCAGGGGTAGGCTCACCCCTCCACTTT.

The chain has TRBV28 and TRBJ1-3; 10 bases are a match to TRBD1. The CDR3 contains 18 residues. Germline trimming cut 5 bases from V and 0 bases from J; bases unmatched to any gene: 10. In germline, CDR1 is MDHEN, CDR2 SYDVKM. In DNA form, the CDR3 reads TGTGCCAGCAGTCCCGCCTCCGGGACAGGGGCCTCTGGAAACACCATATATTTT. This codes for CASSPASGTGASGNTIYF.

Only a few counts were recorded for this clone. The chain uses TRBV28 and TRBJ2-1; D not certain. V was cut by 6 bases and J by 8 bases, with 11 bases left in between. The length of the CDR3 is 12 residues. The V gene's germline CDR1 is MDHEN and CDR2 SYDVKM. CDR3 in DNA: TGTGCCAGCAGAAAAAATGCGGATGAGCAGTTCTTC. Translating gives CASRKNADEQFF.

The chain employs TRBV27 and TRBJ1-3; 9 nucleotides agree with TRBD1. V trimming: 4 bases; J trimming: 1 base; junction bases outside the gene matches: 2. The CDR3 sequence is 15 residues long. Germline V gene data show CDR1 as MNHEY and CDR2 as SMNVEV (reference sequence). CDR3 residues: CASSSGQGSGNTIYF. In DNA form, the CDR3 reads TGTGCCAGCAGTTCAGGACAGGGGTCTGGAAACACCATATATTTT.

The chain combines TRBV7-9 with TRBJ2-1, with unresolved D. The CDR3 totals 12 residues. V lost 1 base and J lost 6, with 4 bases in between. Germline assignment: CDR1 SEHNR and CDR2 FQNEAQ (reference sequence). The CDR3, as DNA: TGTGCCAGCAGCTTAGACTTCAATGAGCAGTTCTTC. The encoded protein is CASSLDFNEQFF.

CDR3 coding DNA: TGTGCCAGCAGCTTAAGGGGGTTCGGGCTTAGGGAGGCTTTCTTT. Translated, it gives CASSLRGFGLREAFF. The V call is TRBV5-6, the J call TRBJ1-1, with a weak D call TRBD1 (6 bases). The germline CDR1 and CDR2 sequences are SGHDT and YYEEEE. CDR3 size: 15 residues. Trimming removed 2 bases from V and 11 bases from J, with 22 bases in between.

V is TRBV7-9 and J is TRBJ2-7, with a possible D match to TRBD1 (6 bases). CDR3 size: 14 residues. Trimming took 2 bases from V and 7 from J, leaving 15 bases between them. Per germline, CDR1 SEHNR and CDR2 FQNEAQ (reference sequence). Here the CDR3 DNA reads TGTGCCAGCAGCTTACACAGCCAAGGGGGAGAGCAGTACTTC. Translation: CASSLHSQGGEQYF. Full variable domain (remainder filled in from reference TRBV7-9 and TRBJ2-7): DTGVSQNPRHKITKRGQNVTFRCDPISEHNRLYWYRQTLGQGPEFLTYFQNEAQLEKSRLLSDRFSAERPKGSFSTLEIQRTEQGDSAMYLCASSLHSQGGEQYFGPGTRLTVT.

The chain links TRBV5-1 to TRBJ2-5; 7 positions agree with TRBD1. Germline V CDR1 and CDR2: SGHRS, YFSETQ. V trimming: 7 bases; J trimming: 2 bases; junction bases outside the gene matches: 2. The length of the CDR3 is 12 residues. The CDR3 region has the DNA TGCGCCAGCGCCAGGGGGCAAGAGACCCAGTACTTC. The encoded protein is CASARGQETQYF.

This chain links TRBV19 with TRBJ1-4, with TRBD1 identical over 7 bases. Unmatched junction bases numbered 3, after V lost 2 bases and J lost 3 bases. The CDR3 sequence is 15 residues long. Per the germline V gene, CDR1 is LNHDA and CDR2 is SQIVND (reference sequence). This CDR3 is CASSIPGQPNEKLFF. The CDR3 DNA sequence: TGTGCCAGTAGTATACCGGGACAGCCTAATGAAAAACTGTTTTTT.

This clone was detected a few times. The CDR3 reads CASNVGGSYYGYTF. CDR3 bases: TGTGCCAGCAATGTGGGGGGGAGTTACTATGGCTACACCTTC. The rearrangement links TRBV28 to TRBJ1-2, with D tentatively TRBD1 (5 bases). This CDR3 spans 14 amino acids. The germline V and J ends were trimmed by 7 bases and 3 bases, with 15 bases remaining between them. Germline-derived CDR1 and CDR2 are MDHEN and SYDVKM.

The chain employs TRBV5-4 and TRBJ2-4, with 8 bases matching TRBD2. CDR1 and CDR2 from the germline V gene are SGHNT and YYREEE (reference sequence). V gave up 6 bases and J gave up 0 bases; unmatched junction bases: 11. This CDR3 region has 17 residues. The CDR3 spells CASTPGGGAIAKNIQYF. The DNA of the CDR3 is TGTGCCAGCACCCCCGGGGGGGGCGCCATAGCCAAAAACATTCAGTACTTC.

The rearrangement joins TRBV6-1 to TRBJ1-1; 11 bases map to TRBD1. The CDR3 runs to 14 residues. Germline CDR1 and CDR2: MNHNS and SASEGT. V shed 2 bases, J shed 10 bases, and the junction held 6 bases outside the gene matches. The chain's CDR3 is CASSEIGQGARAFF. The CDR3 DNA follows: TGTGCCAGCAGTGAAATAGGACAGGGGGCGCGAGCTTTCTTT.

The CDR3 DNA reads as TGTGCCAGCAGCTTACTTAGCGGGGGAAGCACAGATACGCAGTATTTT. This gives the protein CASSLLSGGSTDTQYF. The rearrangement joins TRBV7-3 to TRBJ2-3, with 9 bases fitting TRBD2. Unmatched junction bases numbered 3, after V lost 2 bases and J lost 0 bases. Per the germline V gene, CDR1 is SGHTA and CDR2 is FQGTGA. The length of the CDR3 is 16 residues.

This clone was recorded once. V gene TRBV7-3 combines with J gene TRBJ2-1, with TRBD2 matching over 9 bases. The V segment lost 5 bases and the J segment 7 bases; nucleotides outside the gene matches: 9. Per the germline V gene, CDR1 is SGHTA and CDR2 is FQGTGA. The CDR3 is 15 residues long. Here the CDR3 reads CASSDQGLALNEQFF. The DNA of the CDR3 is TGTGCCAGCAGCGACCAGGGACTAGCCTTGAATGAGCAGTTCTTC. The whole variable domain, remainder taken from reference TRBV7-3 and TRBJ2-1, is GAGVSQTPSNKVTEKGKYVELRCDPISGHTALYWYRQSLGQGPEFLIYFQGTGAADDSGLPNDRFFAVRPEGSVSTLKIQRTERGDSAVYLCASSDQGLALNEQFFGPGTRLTVL.

The V gene is TRBV20-1, the J gene TRBJ2-3, with 7 bases fitting TRBD2. This CDR3 comprises 14 residues. V lost 3 bases to trimming and J lost 2 bases; unmatched junction nucleotides: 5. Germline CDR1 is DFQATT and CDR2 is SNEGSKA (reference sequence). In nucleotides, the CDR3 is TGCAGTGCTAGTGGAGCGGGGACCACAGATACGCAGTATTTT. It yields the protein CSASGAGTTDTQYF.

CDR3 residues: CASSLAETVSYEQYF. The CDR3 DNA sequence: TGTGCCAGCAGCTTGGCCGAGACTGTCTCCTACGAGCAGTACTTC. The rearrangement uses TRBV5-8 and TRBJ2-7; D uncertain. The CDR3 has 15 residues. The germline V gene has CDR1 SGHTS and CDR2 YDEGEE. V was clipped by 0 bases and J by 0 bases, with 10 bases between them.

The V gene is TRBV5-1, the J gene TRBJ2-3; 12 bases line up with TRBD2. V lost 4 bases to trimming and J lost 1 base; unmatched junction nucleotides: 4. The V gene's germline CDR1 is SGHRS and CDR2 YFSETQ. The CDR3 length is 16 residues. CDR3 DNA sequence: TGCGCCAGCAGCCGTTCTAGCGGGAGGGGCACAGATACGCAGTATTTT. Protein sequence: CASSRSSGRGTDTQYF.

The V and J genes are TRBV3-1 (or the pseudogene TRBV3-2) and TRBJ2-1; 7 bases are a match to TRBD2. The CDR3 covers 15 residues. CDR1 and CDR2 from the germline V gene are LGHDT and YNNKEL (reference sequence). The ends lost 0 bases at V and 12 bases at J; junction bases unmatched: 11. The CDR3 nucleotides are TGTGCCAGCAGCCAAGATTTCAGGCCCGGCGGGAGGCAGTTCTTC. It translates to CASSQDFRPGGRQFF.